The T cell receptor (beta chain) described here comes from a study of cytomegalovirus exposure and HLA in healthy donors. 13 Jbeta primers and 60 Vbeta primers were used for the PCR. Using immunoSEQ multiplex PCR, the repertoire was profiled, and TCRdb retains in-frame clones only, with some absent. The listing contains about 77,000 clones. CDR1 is MNHNS and CDR2 is SASEGT in the germline V gene. The CDR3 covers 16 residues. V was pared by 1 base and J by 7 bases, with 14 bases between. The donors comprised healthy bone marrow donors. Sequencing used PBMCs. The chain recombines TRBV6-1 with TRBJ1-6; D is possibly TRBD1 (5 bases). The sequence came from a man aged 50-60 years in good health and CMV-seropositive. The DNA of the CDR3 is TGTGCCAGCAGTGAAGTCTGGGGGGTTGTAAATTCACCCCTCCACTTT. Translated, it gives CASSEVWGVVNSPLHF.